Below are 15 T cell receptor beta chains sequenced from a single sample in a study of blood T cell repertoires in COVID-19 (dated by TCRdb to about 2020). Receptors were amplified or captured by the immunoSEQ multiplex PCR assay. TCRdb carries this immuneACCESS record with in-frame sequences only. Its versions omit some clonotypes, under half of them owing to an unresolved V gene in the studies checked, with the rest unexplained. The sample includes 95,000 to 120,000 clones, with about 85% observed a single time. The ten largest clones capture 10% to 15% of the sample. The sequencing sample was made of peripheral blood. These receptors were taken from a human donor in a cohort sampled during active COVID-19.

CDR3 in amino acids: CASGLARETQYF. The CDR3 DNA follows: TGTGCTAGTGGTTTGGCCAGGGAGACCCAGTACTTC. The V call is TRBV12-5, the J call TRBJ2-5; D unclear. The CDR3 loop spans 12 amino acids. The germline gives CDR1 LGHNT, CDR2 FRNRAP. V gave up 1 base and J gave up 5 bases, with 5 bases separating them.

The chain has TRBV7-2 and TRBJ2-1; 7 bases are a match to TRBD1. The CDR3 is made up of 18 amino acids. Trimming removed 6 bases from V and 0 bases from J; junction bases left unmatched: 14. From germline, CDR1 is SGHTA and CDR2 FQGNSA. CDR3 protein: CASRPGGPNRGSYNEQFF. In nucleotides, the CDR3 is TGTGCCAGCAGACCAGGGGGTCCCAACAGGGGCTCCTACAATGAGCAGTTCTTC.

This chain connects TRBV6-5 to TRBJ2-7; 7 bases align to TRBD1. Germline CDR1 and CDR2: MNHEY and SVGAGI. The CDR3 runs to 15 residues. Trimming cost V 0 bases and J 2 bases; bases outside gene matches: 4. CDR3 loop: CASSYSRQGTYEQYF. DNA of the CDR3: TGTGCCAGCAGTTACTCCCGACAGGGTACCTACGAGCAGTACTTC.

J is TRBJ2-7 and V is TRBV27, with 7 bases fitting TRBD1. The CDR3 has 14 amino acids. J lost 2 bases, V lost 2 bases, and 3 bases had no gene match. CDR1 is MNHEY, CDR2 SMNVEV, per germline (reference sequence). The CDR3 bases are TGTGCCAGCAGTTTACCGGGACAGCCCTACGAGCAGTACTTC. It specifies CASSLPGQPYEQYF.

CDR3 bases: TGTGCCAGCCGCCGAGGAGGGGATAATTCACCCCTCCACTTT. Its translation is CASRRGGDNSPLHF. The V and J genes are TRBV6-5 and TRBJ1-6, with a tentative D call TRBD1 (5 bases). Trimming took 8 bases from V and 5 from J, leaving 13 bases between them. The CDR3 has 14 amino acids. CDR1 is MNHEY, CDR2 SVGAGI, per germline.

The gene calls are TRBV28 and TRBJ1-1; 9 bases agree with TRBD1. This CDR3 is 15 amino acids long. The germline V gene has CDR1 MDHEN and CDR2 SYDVKM. The J segment lost 7 bases and the V segment lost 3 bases, leaving 9 bases of the junction unmatched. The CDR3 coding sequence is TGTGCCAGCAGTTTCACAAGGACAGGGGCTTTTGAAGCTTTCTTT. Protein sequence: CASSFTRTGAFEAFF.

J is TRBJ2-1 and V is TRBV27, with 11 bases aligning to TRBD2. Germline lookup yields CDR1 MNHEY and CDR2 SMNVEV (reference sequence). V shed 5 bases, J shed 6 bases, and the junction held 9 bases outside the gene matches. The CDR3 extends over 16 amino acids. CDR3: CASSPLLSGGANEQFF. DNA for the CDR3: TGTGCCAGCAGTCCACTCCTTAGCGGGGGGGCCAATGAGCAGTTCTTC.

The chain links TRBV6-5 to TRBJ1-2; D remains ambiguous. The CDR3 is 14 amino acids. Deletions cut 5 bases from V and 8 bases from J, with 18 bases between. The germline gives CDR1 MNHEY, CDR2 SVGAGI. Here the CDR3 DNA reads TGTGCCAGCAGTACCGACGGGGTTCCGGGGGGCTACACCTTC. Its translation: CASSTDGVPGGYTF.

The V gene is TRBV20-1, the J gene TRBJ2-7; D unresolved. Trimming pared 2 bases from V and 7 bases from J, leaving 9 bases between. The length of the CDR3 is 11 residues. CDR1 and CDR2 from the germline V gene are DFQATT and SNEGSKA (reference sequence). CDR3 DNA: TGCAGTGCTAGAAGAGACGGGGAGCAGTACTTC. Translation gives CSARRDGEQYF.

V is TRBV14 and J is TRBJ1-2; TRBD1 matches 7 bases. Unmatched junction bases numbered 16, after V lost 3 bases and J lost 6 bases. The germline V gene encodes CDR1 SGHDN and CDR2 FVKESK. The CDR3 runs 17 residues. CDR3: CASSQNFGQAFRDGYTF. As DNA, the CDR3 is TGTGCCAGCAGCCAGAATTTTGGACAGGCCTTTCGTGATGGCTACACCTTC.

CDR3 loop: CASSAGGAYEQYF. The CDR3 DNA is TGTGCCAGCAGTGCGGGCGGGGCCTACGAGCAGTACTTC. The chain uses TRBV28 and TRBJ2-7; tentatively, D is TRBD2 (6 bases). The CDR3 length is 13 residues. Germline V gives CDR1 MDHEN, CDR2 SYDVKM. The V end lost 5 bases, the J end lost 2 bases, and 10 bases lay between the germline ends.

The chain employs TRBV12-5 and TRBJ2-1, with a tentative D call TRBD1 (5 bases). The CDR3 runs to 15 residues. V dropped 2 bases and J dropped 9 bases, with 17 bases sitting between them. CDR1 is LGHNT and CDR2 is FRNRAP in the germline V gene. CDR3 in amino acids: CASGLITLRGGEQFF. The CDR3 nucleotides are TGTGCTAGTGGTTTGATCACCCTTAGGGGCGGTGAGCAGTTCTTC.

This clone was detected a few times. This chain links TRBV10-2 with TRBJ1-1; TRBD1 aligns across 7 bases. Per the germline V gene, CDR1 is WSHSY and CDR2 is SAAADI. The J segment lost 6 bases and the V segment lost 6 bases, leaving 13 bases of the junction unmatched. This CDR3 has 15 residues. CDR3 DNA: TGCGCCAGCAGGAGTCTTTGGACAGGCGCCCCTGAAGCTTTCTTT. Translating it yields CASRSLWTGAPEAFF.

The rearrangement joins TRBV7-8 to TRBJ2-5, with D perhaps TRBD2 (5 bases). The CDR3 runs to 14 residues. CDR1 is SGHVS, CDR2 FQNEAQ, per germline. V was trimmed by 3 bases and J by 2 bases, leaving 10 bases between them. Written as DNA, the CDR3 is TGTGCCAGCAGCTTTGACCCGGGACAAGAGACCCAGTACTTC. This codes for CASSFDPGQETQYF.

The rearrangement uses TRBV5-4 and TRBJ2-7; TRBD1 matches at 10 bases. V was clipped by 4 bases and J by 5 bases; unmatched bases: 12. This CDR3 comprises 16 residues. The germline CDR1 and CDR2 sequences are SGHNT and YYREEE (reference sequence). DNA for the CDR3: TGTGCCAGCAGCCCTTCCCCGGGACAGGGGAGTAACGAGCAGTACTTC. Protein product: CASSPSPGQGSNEQYF.